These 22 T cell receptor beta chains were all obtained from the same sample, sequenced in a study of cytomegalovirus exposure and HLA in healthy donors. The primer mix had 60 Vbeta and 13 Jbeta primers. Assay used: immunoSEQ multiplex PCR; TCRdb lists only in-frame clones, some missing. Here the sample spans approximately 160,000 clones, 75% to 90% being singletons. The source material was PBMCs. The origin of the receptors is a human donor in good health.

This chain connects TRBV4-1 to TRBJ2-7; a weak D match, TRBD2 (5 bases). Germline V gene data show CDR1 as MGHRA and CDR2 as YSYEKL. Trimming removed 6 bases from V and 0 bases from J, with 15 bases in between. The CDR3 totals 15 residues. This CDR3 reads CASRYQSGTSYEQYF. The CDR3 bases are TGCGCCAGCAGATACCAAAGCGGAACCTCCTACGAGCAGTACTTC.

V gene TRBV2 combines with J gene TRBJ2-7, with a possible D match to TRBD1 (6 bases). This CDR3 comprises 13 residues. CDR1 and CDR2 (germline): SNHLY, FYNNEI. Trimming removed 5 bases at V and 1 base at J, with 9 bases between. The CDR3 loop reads CASSMDSSYEQYF. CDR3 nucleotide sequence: TGTGCCAGCAGTATGGACAGTTCCTACGAGCAGTACTTC. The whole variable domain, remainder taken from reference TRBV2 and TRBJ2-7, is EPEVTQTPSHQVTQMGQEVILRCVPISNHLYFYWYRQILGQKVEFLVSFYNNEISEKSEIFDDQFSVERPDGSNFTLKIRSTKLEDSAMYFCASSMDSSYEQYFGPGTRLTVT.

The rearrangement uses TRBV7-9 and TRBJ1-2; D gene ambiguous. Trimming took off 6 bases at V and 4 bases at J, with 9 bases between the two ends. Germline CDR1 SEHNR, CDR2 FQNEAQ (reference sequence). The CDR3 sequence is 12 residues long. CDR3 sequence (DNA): TGTGCCAGCAGTAGAGAGTTCTATGGCTACACCTTC. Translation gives CASSREFYGYTF.

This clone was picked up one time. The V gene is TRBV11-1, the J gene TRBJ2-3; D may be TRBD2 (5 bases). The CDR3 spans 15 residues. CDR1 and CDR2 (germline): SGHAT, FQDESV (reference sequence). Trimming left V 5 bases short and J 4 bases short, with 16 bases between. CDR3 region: CASSITGKIADTQYF. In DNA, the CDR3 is TGTGCCAGCAGCATAACCGGGAAGATAGCAGATACGCAGTATTTT.

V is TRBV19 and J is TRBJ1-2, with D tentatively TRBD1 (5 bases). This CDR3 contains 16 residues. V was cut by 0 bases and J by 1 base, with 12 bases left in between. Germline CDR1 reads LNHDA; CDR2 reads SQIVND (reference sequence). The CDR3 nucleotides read TGTGCCAGTAGTATAGACGGAGGGGCCGATAACTATGGCTACACCTTC. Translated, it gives CASSIDGGADNYGYTF.

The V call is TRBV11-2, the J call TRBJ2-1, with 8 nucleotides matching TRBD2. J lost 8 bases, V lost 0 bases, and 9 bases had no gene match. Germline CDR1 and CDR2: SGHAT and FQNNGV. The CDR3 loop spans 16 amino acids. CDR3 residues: CASSLDGGGFWYEQFF. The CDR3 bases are TGTGCCAGCAGCTTAGACGGGGGGGGGTTTTGGTATGAGCAGTTCTTC.

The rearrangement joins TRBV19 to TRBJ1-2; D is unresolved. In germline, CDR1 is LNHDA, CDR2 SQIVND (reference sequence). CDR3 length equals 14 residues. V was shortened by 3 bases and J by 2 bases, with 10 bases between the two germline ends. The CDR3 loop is CASSMPRKNYGYTF. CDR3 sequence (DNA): TGTGCCAGTAGTATGCCCAGAAAGAACTATGGCTACACCTTC.

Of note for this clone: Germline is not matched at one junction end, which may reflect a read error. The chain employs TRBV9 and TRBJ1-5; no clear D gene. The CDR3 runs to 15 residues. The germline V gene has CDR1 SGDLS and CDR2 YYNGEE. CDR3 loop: CASSVGVGGNQPQHF. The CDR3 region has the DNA TGTGCCAGCAGCGTAGGTGTTGGCGGCAACCAGCCCCAGCATTTT. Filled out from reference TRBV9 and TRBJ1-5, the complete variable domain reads DSGVTQTPKHLITATGQRVTLRCSPRSGDLSVYWYQQSLDQGLQFLIQYYNGEERAKGNILERFSAQQFPDLHSELNLSSLELGDSALYFCASSVGVGGNQPQHFGDGTRLSIL.

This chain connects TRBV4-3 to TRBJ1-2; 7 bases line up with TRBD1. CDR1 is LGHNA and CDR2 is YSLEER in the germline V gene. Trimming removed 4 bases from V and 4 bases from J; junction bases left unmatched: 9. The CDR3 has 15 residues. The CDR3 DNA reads TGCGCCAGCAGCCCTCTGGTAGGGGGCGTCTATGGCTACACCTTC. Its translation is CASSPLVGGVYGYTF.

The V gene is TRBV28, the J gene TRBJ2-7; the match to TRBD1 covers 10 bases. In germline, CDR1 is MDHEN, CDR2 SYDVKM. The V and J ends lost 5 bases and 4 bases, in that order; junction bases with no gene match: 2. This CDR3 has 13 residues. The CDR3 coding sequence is TGTGCCAGCAGTGTGGACAGGGGGTACGAGCAGTACTTC. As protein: CASSVDRGYEQYF.

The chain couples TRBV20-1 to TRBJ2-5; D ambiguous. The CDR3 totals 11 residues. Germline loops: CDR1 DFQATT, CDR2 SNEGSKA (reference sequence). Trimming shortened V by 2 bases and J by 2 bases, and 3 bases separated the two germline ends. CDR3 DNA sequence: TGCAGTGCTAGATTACAAGAGACCCAGTACTTC. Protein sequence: CSARLQETQYF.

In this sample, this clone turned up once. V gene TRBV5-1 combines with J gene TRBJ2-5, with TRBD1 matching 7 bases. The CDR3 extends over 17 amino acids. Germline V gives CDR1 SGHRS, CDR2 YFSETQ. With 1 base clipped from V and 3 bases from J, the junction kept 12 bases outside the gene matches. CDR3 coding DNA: TGCGCCAGCAGCTTGCGTTCGAGGGGCCAGGGGGAAGAGACCCAGTACTTC. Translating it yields CASSLRSRGQGEETQYF. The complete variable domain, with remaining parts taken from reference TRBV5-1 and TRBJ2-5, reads KAGVTQTPRYLIKTRGQQVTLSCSPISGHRSVSWYQQTPGQGLQFLFEYFSETQRNKGNFPGRFSGRQFSNSRSEMNVSTLELGDSALYLCASSLRSRGQGEETQYFGPGTRLLVL.

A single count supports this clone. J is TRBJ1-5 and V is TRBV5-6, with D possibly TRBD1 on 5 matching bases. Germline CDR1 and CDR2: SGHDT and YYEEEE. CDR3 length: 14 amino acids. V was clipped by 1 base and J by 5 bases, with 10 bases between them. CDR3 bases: TGTGCCAGCAGCTTGTGGGGGGGGGATCAGCCCCAGCATTTT. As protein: CASSLWGGDQPQHF.

CDR3 loop: CASSFGEVEADTQYF. As DNA, the CDR3 is TGCGCCAGCAGCTTCGGGGAGGTTGAGGCAGATACGCAGTATTTT. The chain carries TRBV5-1 and TRBJ2-3; possible D gene TRBD2, 6 bases. Trimming shortened V by 2 bases and J by 4 bases, and 14 bases separated the two germline ends. The CDR3 totals 15 residues. CDR1 and CDR2 from the germline V gene are SGHRS and YFSETQ. The full variable domain, its missing parts supplied by reference TRBV5-1 and TRBJ2-3, is KAGVTQTPRYLIKTRGQQVTLSCSPISGHRSVSWYQQTPGQGLQFLFEYFSETQRNKGNFPGRFSGRQFSNSRSEMNVSTLELGDSALYLCASSFGEVEADTQYFGPGTRLTVL.

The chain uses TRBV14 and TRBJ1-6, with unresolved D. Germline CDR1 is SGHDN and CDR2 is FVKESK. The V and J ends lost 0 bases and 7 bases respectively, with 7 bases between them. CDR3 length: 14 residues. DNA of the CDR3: TGTGCCAGCAGCCAAGAACTAAGGAATTCACCCCTCCACTTT. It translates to CASSQELRNSPLHF.

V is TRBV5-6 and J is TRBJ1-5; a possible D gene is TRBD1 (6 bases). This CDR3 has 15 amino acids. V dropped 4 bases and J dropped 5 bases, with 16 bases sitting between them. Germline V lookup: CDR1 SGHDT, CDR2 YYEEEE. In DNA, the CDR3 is TGTGCCAGCAGCAGCGGCGCAGGGGCGGATCAGCCCCAGCATTTT. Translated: CASSSGAGADQPQHF.

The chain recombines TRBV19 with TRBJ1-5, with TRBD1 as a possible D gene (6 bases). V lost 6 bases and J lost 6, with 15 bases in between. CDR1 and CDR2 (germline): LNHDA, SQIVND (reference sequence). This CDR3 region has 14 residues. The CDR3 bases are TGTGCCAGTAGGTCTCAGGGGTTGGGTCAGCCCCAGCATTTT. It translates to CASRSQGLGQPQHF.

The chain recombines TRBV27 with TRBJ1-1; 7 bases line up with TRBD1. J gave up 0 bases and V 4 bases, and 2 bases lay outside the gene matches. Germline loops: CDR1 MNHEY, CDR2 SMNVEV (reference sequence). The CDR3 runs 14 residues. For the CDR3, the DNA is TGTGCCAGCAGTTCGACAGGGCTGAACACTGAAGCTTTCTTT. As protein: CASSSTGLNTEAFF.

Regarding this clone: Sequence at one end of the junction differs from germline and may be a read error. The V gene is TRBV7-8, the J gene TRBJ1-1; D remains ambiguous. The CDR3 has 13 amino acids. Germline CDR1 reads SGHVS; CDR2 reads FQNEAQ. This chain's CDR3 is CANSLVESGGAFF. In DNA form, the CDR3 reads TGTGCCAACAGCTTAGTGGAGAGTGGAGGAGCTTTCTTT.

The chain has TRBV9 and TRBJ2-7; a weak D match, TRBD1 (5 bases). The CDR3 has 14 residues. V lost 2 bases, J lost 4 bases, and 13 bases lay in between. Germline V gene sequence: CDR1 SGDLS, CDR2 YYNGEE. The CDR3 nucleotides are TGTGCCAGCAGCGTCCACCCGACAGTTTACGAGCAGTACTTC. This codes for CASSVHPTVYEQYF.

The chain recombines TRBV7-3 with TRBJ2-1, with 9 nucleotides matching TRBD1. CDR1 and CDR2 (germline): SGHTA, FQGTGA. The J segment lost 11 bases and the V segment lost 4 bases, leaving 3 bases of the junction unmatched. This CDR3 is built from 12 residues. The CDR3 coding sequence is TGTGCCAGCAGCTCCGGACAGGGGCAGCAGTTCTTC. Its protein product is CASSSGQGQQFF.

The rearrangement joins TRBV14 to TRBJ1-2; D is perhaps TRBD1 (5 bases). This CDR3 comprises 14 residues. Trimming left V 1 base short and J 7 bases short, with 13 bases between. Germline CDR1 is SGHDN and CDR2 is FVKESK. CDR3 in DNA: TGTGCCAGCAGCCAAGCTGGGGCAGGGCTTGGCTACACCTTC. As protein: CASSQAGAGLGYTF. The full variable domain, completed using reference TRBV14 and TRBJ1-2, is EAGVTQFPSHSVIEKGQTVTLRCDPISGHDNLYWYRRVMGKEIKFLLHFVKESKQDESGMPNNRFLAERTGGTYSTLKVQPAELEDSGVYFCASSQAGAGLGYTFGSGTRLTVV.